This TCR beta chain is from a study of CD8+CD57+ T cells in acquired aplastic anemia. The wider study: Mean yield of DNA from sorted CD4+ and CD8+ cells was approximately 3 ug.

Looked up from germline, CDR1 is SGHTA and CDR2 is FQGTGA. There are 15 residues in the CDR3. V gave up 8 bases and J gave up 6 bases, with 19 bases separating them. Genomic DNA constituted the template upon which TCR beta VDJ and CDR3 profiling was performed. In TCRdb, the reads were re-called with MiXCR into one record per CDR3 protein. The repertoire holds roughly 250,000 distinct CDR3 sequences, around 82% seen once, with roughly 42% in the top ten. By flow cytometry, patients selected for sequencing had shown an expansion of CD8+CD57+ cells. Untreated patients provided the blood samples, with no therapy given before sampling.

Sequences were obtained from sorted CD4+, CD8+, or CD8+CD57+ T cells (not recorded which) from PBMCs. The chain recombines TRBV7-3 with TRBJ2-2; D gene unclear. The receptor was isolated from a human donor with aplastic anemia. CDR3 sequence: CASSREADDAGELFF. The CDR3, as DNA: TGTGCCAGCTCAAGAGAGGCGGACGACGCCGGGGAGCTGTTTTTT.